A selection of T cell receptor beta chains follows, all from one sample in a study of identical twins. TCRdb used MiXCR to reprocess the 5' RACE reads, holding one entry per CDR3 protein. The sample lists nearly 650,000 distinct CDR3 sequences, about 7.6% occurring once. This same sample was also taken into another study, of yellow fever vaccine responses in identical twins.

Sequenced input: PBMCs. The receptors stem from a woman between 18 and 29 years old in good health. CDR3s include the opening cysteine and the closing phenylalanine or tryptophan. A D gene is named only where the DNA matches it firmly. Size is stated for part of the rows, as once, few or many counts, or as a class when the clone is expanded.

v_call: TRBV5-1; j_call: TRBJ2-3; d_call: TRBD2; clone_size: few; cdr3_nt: TGCGCCAGCAGCTCCCTGCCCCGGCGGGGGGGATTTGATACGCAGTATTTT; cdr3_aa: CASSSLPRRGGFDTQYF
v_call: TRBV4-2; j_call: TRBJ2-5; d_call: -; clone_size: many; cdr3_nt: TGTGCCAGCAGCCAAGCGGTACAAGAGACCCAGTACTTC; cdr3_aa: CASSQAVQETQYF
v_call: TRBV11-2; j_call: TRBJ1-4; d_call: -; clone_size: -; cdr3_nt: TGTGCCAGCAGCTCTATCCGAGGGTATTTCGAAAAACTGTTTTTT; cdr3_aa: CASSSIRGYFEKLFF
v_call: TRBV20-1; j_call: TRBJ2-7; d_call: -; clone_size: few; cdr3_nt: TGCAGTGCTACTTATGCGGGGGGCAGGGGGATCCCCTACGAGCAGTACTTC; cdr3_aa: CSATYAGGRGIPYEQYF
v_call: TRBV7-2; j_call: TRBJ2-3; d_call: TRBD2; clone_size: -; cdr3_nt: TGTGCCAGCAGCAAACCGGGACTAGCGGGAGGCACAGATACGCAGTATTTT; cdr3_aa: CASSKPGLAGGTDTQYF
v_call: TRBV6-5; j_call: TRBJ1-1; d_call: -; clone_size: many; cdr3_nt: TGTGCCAGCAGACACGGGAACACTGAAGCTTTCTTT; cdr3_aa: CASRHGNTEAFF
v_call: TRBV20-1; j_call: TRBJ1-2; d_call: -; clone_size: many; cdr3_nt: TGCAGTGCTCCAGAGCGGGGGGCCGTCGGATCGGGTGGCTACACCTTC; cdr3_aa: CSAPERGAVGSGGYTF
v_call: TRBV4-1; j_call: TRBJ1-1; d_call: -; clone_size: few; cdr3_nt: TGCGCCAGCAGCCAGAGGCATCAGGGTGAAGCTTTCTTT; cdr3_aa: CASSQRHQGEAFF
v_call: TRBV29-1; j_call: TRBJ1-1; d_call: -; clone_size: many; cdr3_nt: TGCAGCGTTGAAGATCGCAAGAAGGGAAGAGCTGAAGCTTTCTTT; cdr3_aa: CSVEDRKKGRAEAFF
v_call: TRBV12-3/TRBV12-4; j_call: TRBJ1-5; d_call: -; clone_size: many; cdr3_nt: TGTGCCAGCAGTTTCTTTCTACAGACCTATAGCAATCAGCCCCAGCATTTT; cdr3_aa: CASSFFLQTYSNQPQHF
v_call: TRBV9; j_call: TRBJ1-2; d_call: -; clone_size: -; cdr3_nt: TGTGCCAGCAGCCCGGCCGGGGAAGTTGGAAATGGCTACACCTTC; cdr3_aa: CASSPAGEVGNGYTF
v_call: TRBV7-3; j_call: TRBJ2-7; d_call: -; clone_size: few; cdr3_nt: TGTGCCAGCAGCTTAGTCGCAGGGGAGGTCTACGAGCAGTACTTC; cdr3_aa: CASSLVAGEVYEQYF
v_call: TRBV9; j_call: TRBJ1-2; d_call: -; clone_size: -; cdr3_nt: TGTGCCAGCAGCGTAGATGGGGGATCCCCTTATGGCTACACCTTC; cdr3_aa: CASSVDGGSPYGYTF
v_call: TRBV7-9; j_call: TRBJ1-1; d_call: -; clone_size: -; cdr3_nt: TGTGCCAGCAGCCTACCGGAGGAAGGCCCACGGGGAGCTTTCTTT; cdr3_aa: CASSLPEEGPRGAFF
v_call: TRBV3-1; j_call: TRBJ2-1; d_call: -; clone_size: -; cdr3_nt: TGTGCCAGCAGCACCCGGGGCGCCCTCTCCTACAATGAGCAGTTCTTC; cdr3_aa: CASSTRGALSYNEQFF
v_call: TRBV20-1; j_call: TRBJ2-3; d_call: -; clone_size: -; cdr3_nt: TGCAGTGCTAGCAAGGCGGAGGGGAACACAGATACGCAGTATTTT; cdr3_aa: CSASKAEGNTDTQYF